This is a list of T cell receptor beta chains from one sample in a study of CD8 T cells in Susac syndrome. TCRdb re-analysed the immunoSEQ multiplex PCR reads in MiXCR, keeping a single row per CDR3 protein. Counted here are hundreds of thousands of distinct CDR3 sequences, around 91% occurring once; the ten biggest clones make up less than 0.2%. The sequencing input was CD8+ T cells from PBMCs. The origin of the receptors is a human donor with multiple sclerosis. The CDR3 runs from the conserved cysteine through the conserved F or W. Each record gives: clone size, J gene, D gene, V gene, CDR3 DNA, CDR3 protein. The D gene is left open where the match is weak. Clone size, where shown, is once, few, many, or a class for clones that have expanded.

>few|TRBJ2-7|.|TRBV20-1
TGCAGTGCTGATTTATCTGGGAGGAGCTCCTACGAGCAGTACTTC
CSADLSGRSSYEQYF
>.|TRBJ2-7|.|TRBV19
TGTGCCAGTAGTATCTTCCAGGGGAGCTCCTACGAGCAGTACTTC
CASSIFQGSSYEQYF
>.|TRBJ2-1|.|TRBV5-6
TGTGCCAGCAGCGCCGACGGAAACAATGAGCAGTTCTTC
CASSADGNNEQFF
>.|TRBJ2-2|.|TRBV19
TGTGCCAGTAGTATATACGGAGGGATTTTCGCCGGGGAGCTGTTTTTT
CASSIYGGIFAGELFF
>.|TRBJ2-7|.|TRBV19
TGTGCCAGTAGCGGTGGGTCCGTCTTCTCCTACGAGCAGTACTTC
CASSGGSVFSYEQYF
>.|TRBJ2-7|.|TRBV14
TGTGCCAGCAGCCCAAGGACGGAATACGAGCAGTACTTC
CASSPRTEYEQYF
>.|TRBJ1-1|TRBD1|TRBV4-3
TGCGCCAGCAGCCCGGAAAAGACAGGGGGTGATGAAGCTTTCTTT
CASSPEKTGGDEAFF
>.|TRBJ2-1|.|TRBV30
TGTGCCTGGAGTGTAGCGGGCAGAGAATACAATGAGCAGTTCTTC
CAWSVAGREYNEQFF
>.|TRBJ1-4|TRBD1|TRBV9
TGTGCCAGCAGCGTGAGGACAGGGGATAGTGAAAAACTGTTTTTT
CASSVRTGDSEKLFF
>.|TRBJ2-1|.|TRBV19
TGTGCCAGTAGTATGCGACAGGACTCCTACAATGAGCAGTTCTTC
CASSMRQDSYNEQFF
>.|TRBJ1-2|TRBD1|TRBV29-1
TGCAGCGGAGCCGAGGAGGGGGCGCCTGTCTATGGCTACACCTTC
CSGAEEGAPVYGYTF
>once|TRBJ2-1|.|TRBV4-2
TGTGCCAGCAGCCAAGACAGTGGGGGGCTGTCCAATGAGCAGTTCTTC
CASSQDSGGLSNEQFF
>.|TRBJ2-1|TRBD2|TRBV6-2/TRBV6-3
TGTGCCAGCAGTTACTCTCTGGGGACTAGCGGGAGGGCCAGGAAGTCCTACAATGAGCAGTTCTTC
CASSYSLGTSGRARKSYNEQFF
>once|TRBJ2-3|TRBD2|TRBV20-1
TGCAGTGCTAGATACCCCTCTCTAGCGGGGCCAGATACGCAGTATTTT
CSARYPSLAGPDTQYF